The rows below give T cell receptor beta chains drawn from one sample of a study. TCRdb reprocessed the RT-PCR reads via MiXCR and lists one record per CDR3 protein. Seen here are fewer than 800,000 distinct CDR3 sequences, approximately 14% observed once, and the top ten hold 3.6%. The specimen was memory CD4+ T cells from blood. Receptor source: a female donor in good health, serving as a healthy control. Both conserved end residues are part of each CDR3. Fields, in order: V gene, J gene, D gene, clone size, CDR3 protein, CDR3 DNA. A D gene is named only where the DNA matches it firmly. Expanded clones are given a class, and other clones once, few, many or no size at all.

>TRBV20-1|TRBJ2-5|TRBD1|many
CSANRWTGGKETQYF
TGCAGTGCTAACCGCTGGACAGGGGGAAAAGAGACCCAGTACTTC
>TRBV15|TRBJ2-1|TRBD2|.
CATSSESGRVYNEQFF
TGTGCCACCAGCAGCGAGAGCGGGAGGGTCTACAATGAGCAGTTCTTC
>TRBV5-1|TRBJ2-3|TRBD2|few
CASSFSGRGTDTQYF
TGCGCCAGCAGCTTTAGCGGGAGAGGTACAGATACGCAGTATTTT
>TRBV4-2|TRBJ2-5|.|.
CASSKDGHGSGETQYF
TGTGCCAGCAGCAAAGACGGGCACGGGAGTGGAGAGACCCAGTACTTC
>TRBV11-3|TRBJ2-2|TRBD2|.
CASSGGYSGELFF
TGTGCCAGTTCGGGAGGTTATTCCGGGGAGCTGTTTTTT
>TRBV5-8|TRBJ1-5|TRBD1|.
CASSMTGGSNQPQHF
TGTGCCAGCAGCATGACAGGGGGTAGCAATCAGCCCCAGCATTTT
>TRBV7-6|TRBJ2-7|.|.
CASSLAAGRAILYEQYF
TGTGCCAGCAGCTTAGCGGCCGGTAGAGCGATTCTCTACGAGCAGTACTTC
>TRBV15|TRBJ2-3|.|.
CATRGPEGARTDTQYF
TGTGCCACCAGGGGCCCGGAGGGGGCGAGGACAGATACGCAGTATTTT
>TRBV20-1|TRBJ2-3|.|.
CSAREVSGLRSTDTQYF
TGCAGTGCTAGAGAAGTGTCGGGCCTCAGGTCGACAGATACGCAGTATTTT
>TRBV20-1|TRBJ2-1|TRBD1|.
CSARDLDRGSYNEQFF
TGCAGTGCTAGAGATCTTGACAGGGGATCCTACAATGAGCAGTTCTTC
>TRBV5-1|TRBJ2-2|.|few
CASSLKQIGTGELFF
TGCGCCAGCAGCTTAAAACAGATCGGCACCGGGGAGCTGTTTTTT
>TRBV5-6|TRBJ1-3|.|.
CASSSGWGTGNTIYF
TGTGCCAGCAGCTCGGGATGGGGGACTGGAAACACCATATATTTT
>TRBV7-3|TRBJ2-2|.|few
CASSPAGQVGELFF
TGTGCCAGCAGCCCAGCGGGACAGGTCGGGGAGCTGTTTTTT
>TRBV3-1|TRBJ1-1|.|.
CASRDIFMNTEAFF
TGTGCCAGCCGGGACATATTCATGAACACTGAAGCTTTCTTT
>TRBV27|TRBJ1-2|.|few
CATSTGPEVGGYTF
TGTGCCACCTCGACAGGCCCCGAGGTGGGGGGCTACACCTTC
>TRBV30|TRBJ2-7|.|few
CAWSNIGRYEQYF
TGTGCCTGGAGTAATATAGGACGATACGAGCAGTACTTC
>TRBV20-1|TRBJ2-7|.|.
CSASTGASYEQYF
TGCAGTGCTAGTACGGGAGCCTCCTACGAGCAGTACTTC
>TRBV7-3|TRBJ2-7|.|few
CASSLRGGPSSYEQYF
TGTGCCAGCAGCTTAAGGGGCGGGCCGAGCTCCTACGAGCAGTACTTC